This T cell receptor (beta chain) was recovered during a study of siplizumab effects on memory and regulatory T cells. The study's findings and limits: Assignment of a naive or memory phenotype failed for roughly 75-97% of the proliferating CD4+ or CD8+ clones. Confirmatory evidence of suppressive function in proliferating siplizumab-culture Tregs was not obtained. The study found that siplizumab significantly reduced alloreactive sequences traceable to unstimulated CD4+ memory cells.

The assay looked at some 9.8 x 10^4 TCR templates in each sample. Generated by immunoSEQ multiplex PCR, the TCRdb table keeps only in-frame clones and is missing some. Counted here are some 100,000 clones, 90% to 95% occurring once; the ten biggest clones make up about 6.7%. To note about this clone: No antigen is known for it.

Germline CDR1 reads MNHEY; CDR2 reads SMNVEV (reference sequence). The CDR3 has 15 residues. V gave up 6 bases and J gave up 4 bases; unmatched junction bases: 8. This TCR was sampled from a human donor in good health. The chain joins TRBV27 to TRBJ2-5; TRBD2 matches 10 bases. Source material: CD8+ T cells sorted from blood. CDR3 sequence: CASSTSGERSETQYF. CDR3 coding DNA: TGTGCCAGCAGCACTAGCGGGGAGCGATCAGAGACCCAGTACTTC.